The present T cell receptor beta chain was sequenced within a study of blood T cells in healthy people across ages. Study conclusions and caveats: From one million sequenced T cells, diversity estimates were lower bounds.

The CDR3 covers 14 residues. Per germline, CDR1 MNHEY and CDR2 SVGAGI. A second about 6 to 12 cycle PCR used barcoded and J-beta primers. Through a template-switch adaptor with 12 random nucleotides, each cDNA molecule received a tag. Using its own MiXCR run on the 5' RACE reads, TCRdb lists one record per CDR3 protein. Here the sample spans 700,000 or so distinct CDR3 sequences, about a fifth being singletons. Concerning this clonotype: Its antigen is as yet unknown.

The TCR was taken from an older man in good health. The sequenced material came from blood. V and J are TRBV6-5 and TRBJ2-1, with D possibly matching TRBD2 (7 bases). The DNA matches TRBJ2-7 better at its end, which makes the J call doubtful. The CDR3, as DNA: TGTGCCAGCAAAATCGGGGGGCGGACCTACGAGCAGTACTTC. Its protein is CASKIGGRTYEQYF.